Below, 26 T cell receptor beta chains from the same sample are listed, as sequenced in a study of human T cells and chemical hapten exposure. One entry per CDR3 protein, called by TCRdb with MiXCR from the RACE reads. The table lists approximately 350,000 distinct CDR3 sequences, about 6.9% of them singletons, with around 5.6% in the top ten. Time point: patch test 2, 6 weeks after DPC sensitization. The treatment: therapeutic diphenylcyclopropenone sensitization with weekly scalp DPC. Source: whole blood, taken in connection with sensitization to the hapten diphenylcyclopropenone (DPC). The source is a woman between 18 and 29 years old with alopecia areata. Some clones in this sample may be carry-over from other donors' samples.

This clonotype was seen repeatedly, ten times or more. CDR3 region: CSVEDWEQGTSTDTQYF. The CDR3 coding sequence is TGCAGCGTTGAAGATTGGGAACAGGGGACTAGCACAGATACGCAGTATTTT. The chain joins TRBV29-1 to TRBJ2-3; TRBD1 is a possible D gene (7 bases). Germline V gene data show CDR1 as SQVTM and CDR2 as ANQGSEA. Trimming shortened V by 0 bases and J by 0 bases, and 16 bases separated the two germline ends. The CDR3 loop spans 17 amino acids.

The chain couples TRBV6-1 to TRBJ2-6; TRBD1 matches 8 bases. V was pared by 6 bases and J by 1 base, with 11 bases of the junction left unmatched. The CDR3 has 18 residues. From germline, CDR1 is MNHNS and CDR2 SASEGT. The CDR3 nucleotides are TGTGCCAGCAGAACCGGGACAGGACTCCTATCTGGGGCCAACGTCCTGACTTTC. Encoded protein: CASRTGTGLLSGANVLTF.

This clonotype was counted many times. This chain connects TRBV27 to TRBJ1-2; D might be TRBD1 (6 bases). Germline loops: CDR1 MNHEY, CDR2 SMNVEV (reference sequence). Trimming shortened V by 2 bases and J by 7 bases, and 14 bases separated the two germline ends. This CDR3 contains 14 residues. This chain's CDR3 is CASSLAGQVAGYTF. CDR3 DNA: TGTGCCAGCAGTTTAGCGGGACAAGTTGCTGGCTACACCTTC.

This chain uses TRBV7-9 with TRBJ1-5; possible D gene TRBD1, 5 bases. The germline V and J ends were trimmed by 0 bases and 4 bases, with 10 bases remaining between them. Germline V gives CDR1 SEHNR, CDR2 FQNEAQ (reference sequence). The CDR3 runs to 15 residues. The CDR3 is CASSLALQGNQPQHF. DNA for the CDR3: TGTGCCAGCAGCTTAGCGCTCCAGGGTAATCAGCCCCAGCATTTT.

The V call is TRBV2, the J call TRBJ2-2, with 10 bases lining up with TRBD2. V was pared by 7 bases and J by 4 bases, with 6 bases of the junction left unmatched. The length of the CDR3 is 15 residues. Germline CDR1 and CDR2: SNHLY and FYNNEI. The DNA for the CDR3 is TGTGCCAGCAATCTGGGACTAGCGCCCACCGGGGAGCTGTTTTTT. Translated, it gives CASNLGLAPTGELFF.

The sample holds many counts of this clonotype. The chain employs TRBV6-6 and TRBJ1-6, with D maybe TRBD1 (5 bases). This CDR3 comprises 16 residues. Germline V lookup: CDR1 MNHNY, CDR2 SVGAGI (reference sequence). V dropped 10 bases and J dropped 5 bases, with 21 bases sitting between them. The DNA for the CDR3 is TGTGCCACGGGATTGGGCAGGGCAGTGAATAATTCACCCCTCCACTTT. It is translated as CATGLGRAVNNSPLHF.

This clonotype was observed at least ten times. The chain combines TRBV28 with TRBJ1-1; D remains unclear. V was clipped by 3 bases and J by 1 base, with 12 bases between them. The CDR3 is 15 residues long. Germline CDR1 reads MDHEN; CDR2 reads SYDVKM. CDR3 DNA sequence: TGTGCCAGCAGTTTGGGCTACGAGGGGAACACTGAAGCTTTCTTT. Protein: CASSLGYEGNTEAFF.

V usage is TRBV5-4 and J usage is TRBJ1-2, with 11 bases identical to TRBD1. From germline, CDR1 is SGHNT and CDR2 YYREEE (reference sequence). V lost 4 bases and J lost 6; bases outside the gene matches: 8. The CDR3 extends over 15 amino acids. Here the CDR3 reads CASSLGQGAFNGYTF. In DNA form, the CDR3 reads TGTGCCAGCAGCCTAGGACAGGGGGCATTTAATGGCTACACCTTC.

This clonotype was picked up many times. The J gene is TRBJ2-3, the V gene TRBV14; TRBD2 agrees at 8 bases. The CDR3 is 16 amino acids. The V segment lost 1 base and the J segment 4 bases; nucleotides outside the gene matches: 7. Per germline, CDR1 SGHDN and CDR2 FVKESK. CDR3: CASSQVSAGGADTQYF. The DNA of the CDR3 is TGTGCCAGCAGCCAAGTTTCGGCGGGGGGCGCAGATACGCAGTATTTT.

The V and J genes are TRBV5-4 and TRBJ1-4; D unresolved. The CDR3 has 13 residues. CDR1 and CDR2 from the germline V gene are SGHNT and YYREEE (reference sequence). V was clipped by 6 bases and J by 6 bases, with 12 bases between them. This CDR3 reads CASTEQGYEKLFF. CDR3 sequence (DNA): TGTGCCAGCACCGAACAAGGATATGAAAAACTGTTTTTT. The complete variable domain, with remaining parts taken from reference TRBV5-4 and TRBJ1-4, reads ETGVTQSPTHLIKTRGQQVTLRCSSQSGHNTVSWYQQALGQGPQFIFQYYREEENGRGNFPPRFSGLQFPNYSSELNVNALELDDSALYLCASTEQGYEKLFFGSGTQLSVL.

This clonotype was counted between two and nine times. The chain has TRBV7-8 and TRBJ2-3; TRBD2 matches at 12 bases. The V segment lost 4 bases and the J segment 6 bases; nucleotides outside the gene matches: 2. The CDR3 loop spans 14 amino acids. From germline, CDR1 is SGHVS and CDR2 FQNEAQ. The CDR3 DNA is TGTGCCAGCAGCTGGACTAGCGGGGTCGATACGCAGTATTTT. Protein sequence: CASSWTSGVDTQYF.

The gene calls are TRBV27 and TRBJ1-2; 11 nucleotides agree with TRBD1. Trimming removed 3 bases from V and 2 bases from J; junction bases left unmatched: 2. This CDR3 region has 15 residues. Looked up from germline, CDR1 is MNHEY and CDR2 is SMNVEV (reference sequence). CDR3 sequence: CASSFWDRGNYGYTF. The DNA of the CDR3 is TGTGCCAGCAGTTTTTGGGACAGGGGGAACTATGGCTACACCTTC.

This clonotype appeared many times. The chain is built from TRBV20-1 and TRBJ2-3, with 8 bases identical to TRBD2. Unmatched junction bases numbered 10, after V lost 0 bases and J lost 2 bases. The CDR3 runs 17 residues. CDR1 DFQATT and CDR2 SNEGSKA come from the germline V gene (reference sequence). CDR3 sequence reads: CSAREPPGLANTDTQYF. The CDR3 bases are TGCAGTGCTAGAGAGCCCCCTGGACTAGCCAACACAGATACGCAGTATTTT.

In DNA, the CDR3 is TGTGCCAGCAGTATAGGACCTTACGAGCAGTACTTC. This encodes CASSIGPYEQYF. The gene calls are TRBV12-3 or TRBV12-4 and TRBJ2-7; no definite D call. The CDR3 runs 12 residues. V was shortened by 5 bases and J by 4 bases, with 9 bases between the two germline ends.

This chain connects TRBV6-2 or TRBV6-3 to TRBJ2-7; 8 bases align to TRBD2. V was pared by 6 bases and J by 0 bases, with 4 bases of the junction left unmatched. Per the germline V gene, CDR1 is MNHEY and CDR2 is SVGEGT. The CDR3 contains 14 residues. In DNA form, the CDR3 reads TGTGCCAGCAGAGTGGCGGGGGGCTCCTACGAGCAGTACTTC. Its translation: CASRVAGGSYEQYF.

The chain employs TRBV1 and TRBJ2-5; no check of the table's D call, TRBD1, against the DNA was made. TRBV1 is a known pseudogene. The CDR3 runs to 14 residues. CDR3 amino acids: CTSSLRLAQETQYF. For the CDR3, the DNA is TGCACCAGCAGCCTGCGCCTAGCACAAGAGACCCAGTACTTC.

V gene TRBV7-9 combines with J gene TRBJ1-1, with 9 nucleotides matching TRBD1. The CDR3 contains 16 residues. Germline CDR1 is SEHNR and CDR2 is FQNEAQ (reference sequence). With V trimmed by 1 base and J by 4 bases, 7 bases remained unmatched. CDR3 region: CASSLGPGQGGTEAFF. DNA of the CDR3: TGTGCCAGCAGCTTAGGACCGGGACAGGGCGGCACTGAAGCTTTCTTT.

This clonotype was observed at least ten times. The J gene is TRBJ1-6, the V gene TRBV28, with a tentative D call TRBD1 (5 bases). CDR1 and CDR2 (germline): MDHEN, SYDVKM. The V end was cut by 10 bases, the J end by 0 bases, with 10 bases between. This CDR3 spans 14 amino acids. The CDR3 DNA reads as TGTGCCATCGAAGACAGCTCCTATAATTCACCCCTCCACTTT. As protein: CAIEDSSYNSPLHF.

At least ten counts were recorded for this clonotype. The chain combines TRBV10-3 with TRBJ2-1; no definite D call. The CDR3 has 11 amino acids. Germline loops: CDR1 ENHRY, CDR2 SYGVKD. Trimming removed 4 bases from V and 8 bases from J, with 6 bases in between. CDR3 coding DNA: TGTGCCATCAGTGGCGGCGATGAGCAGTTCTTC. The encoded protein is CAISGGDEQFF.

This clonotype was observed a handful of times. Here the CDR3 reads CASMGGIPYNEQFF. In DNA, the CDR3 is TGTGCCAGCATGGGGGGGATCCCCTACAATGAGCAGTTCTTC. The chain joins TRBV28 to TRBJ2-1; 7 bases match TRBD2. The trim removed 7 bases at V and 2 bases at J, leaving 5 bases unmatched. This CDR3 spans 14 amino acids. Germline assignment: CDR1 MDHEN and CDR2 SYDVKM.

The chain couples TRBV4-1 to TRBJ1-1; 7 bases align to TRBD1. Germline V gene data show CDR1 as MGHRA and CDR2 as YSYEKL. After removal of 1 base from V and 3 bases from J, the junction contained 2 bases not matched to a gene. The CDR3 contains 14 residues. The CDR3: CASSQVTGDTEAFF. The DNA of the CDR3 is TGCGCCAGCAGCCAAGTAACAGGGGACACTGAAGCTTTCTTT.

There are a few counts of this clonotype. This chain uses TRBV20-1 with TRBJ1-5, with TRBD1 matching over 7 bases. In germline, CDR1 is DFQATT, CDR2 SNEGSKA (reference sequence). This CDR3 region has 14 residues. V shed 4 bases and J 2 bases; nucleotides not matched to a gene: 5. The CDR3 DNA reads as TGCAGTGCTATACAGGGGTCGGGCAATCAGCCCCAGCATTTT. It codes for CSAIQGSGNQPQHF.

This sequence joins TRBV2 and TRBJ2-7; no reliable D call. This CDR3 has 12 amino acids. Germline lookup yields CDR1 SNHLY and CDR2 FYNNEI. Trimming removed 4 bases at V and 6 bases at J, with 10 bases between. The DNA for the CDR3 is TGTGCCAGCAGTGGAGGTGTAGGCGAGCAGTACTTC. Translating it yields CASSGGVGEQYF.

This clonotype was seen a few times. The J gene is TRBJ1-1, the V gene TRBV7-9; D is undetermined. Germline loops: CDR1 SEHNR, CDR2 FQNEAQ (reference sequence). The CDR3 has 13 amino acids. V dropped 5 bases and J dropped 6 bases, with 13 bases sitting between them. CDR3 bases: TGTGCCAGCAGCGAGGGTAGAGGACCTGAAGCTTTCTTT. This encodes CASSEGRGPEAFF.

This clonotype was counted only a few times. The chain joins TRBV5-4 to TRBJ2-3, with 12 bases matching TRBD1. Germline V gives CDR1 SGHNT, CDR2 YYREEE (reference sequence). The trim removed 3 bases at V and 2 bases at J, leaving 10 bases unmatched. The CDR3 loop spans 18 amino acids. The CDR3 sequence: CASSSPTGTGGPTDTQYF. For the CDR3, the DNA is TGTGCCAGCAGCTCACCTACTGGGACAGGGGGCCCCACAGATACGCAGTATTTT.

The genes are TRBV12-5 and TRBJ1-1, with TRBD1 as a possible D gene (6 bases). This CDR3 is built from 17 residues. Germline V gene data show CDR1 as LGHNT and CDR2 as FRNRAP. V dropped 4 bases and J dropped 0 bases, with 18 bases sitting between them. The chain's CDR3 is CASGSNPRGGMNTEAFF. In DNA form, the CDR3 reads TGTGCTAGTGGTTCAAATCCCAGGGGTGGGATGAACACTGAAGCTTTCTTT.